This T cell receptor beta chain originates from a study of cytomegalovirus exposure and HLA in healthy donors. The protocol was immunoSEQ multiplex PCR, while the TCRdb copy is restricted to in-frame clones and leaves out a portion. The repertoire consists of some 150,000 clones, with 70% to 90% occurring once and the leading ten covering 3% to 3.5%. V shed 4 bases and J 5 bases; nucleotides not matched to a gene: 15. This CDR3 is built from 17 residues. Germline CDR1 is SGHDT and CDR2 is YYEEEE. This TCR was sampled from a woman under 30 in good health and CMV-seropositive. The rearrangement links TRBV5-6 to TRBJ2-1, with TRBD2 matching over 7 bases. The sequencing input was PBMCs. The CDR3 coding sequence is TGTGCCAGCAGCCGTAGAGTTGGGCGGGAGAGTCACAATGAGCAGTTCTTC. Amino acid sequence: CASSRRVGRESHNEQFF.